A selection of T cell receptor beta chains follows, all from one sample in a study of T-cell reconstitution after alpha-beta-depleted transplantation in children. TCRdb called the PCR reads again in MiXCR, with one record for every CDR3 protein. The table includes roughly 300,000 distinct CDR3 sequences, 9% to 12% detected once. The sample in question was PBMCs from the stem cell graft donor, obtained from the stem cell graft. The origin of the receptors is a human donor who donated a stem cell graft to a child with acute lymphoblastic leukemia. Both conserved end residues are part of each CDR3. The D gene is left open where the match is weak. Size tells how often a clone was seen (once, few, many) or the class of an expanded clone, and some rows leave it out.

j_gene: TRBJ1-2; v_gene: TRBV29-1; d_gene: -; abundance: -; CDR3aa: CSVELRVGAGYGYTF; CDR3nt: TGCAGCGTTGAATTAAGGGTGGGGGCTGGCTATGGCTACACCTTC
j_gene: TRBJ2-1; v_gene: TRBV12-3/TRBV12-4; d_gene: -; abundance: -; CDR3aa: CASSSRGPNEQFF; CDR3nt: TGTGCCAGCAGTTCTCGGGGACCGAATGAGCAGTTCTTC
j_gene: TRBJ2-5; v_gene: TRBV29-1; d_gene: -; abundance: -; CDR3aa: CSVVTGETQYF; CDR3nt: TGCAGCGTTGTTACAGGGGAGACCCAGTACTTC
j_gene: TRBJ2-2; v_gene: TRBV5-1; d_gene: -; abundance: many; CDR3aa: CASSLRGPPNTGELFF; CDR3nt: TGCGCCAGCAGCTTGAGGGGACCGCCGAACACCGGGGAGCTGTTTTTT
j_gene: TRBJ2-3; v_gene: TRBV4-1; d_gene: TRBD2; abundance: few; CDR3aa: CASSRRLAGTDTQYF; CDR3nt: TGCGCCAGCAGCCGAAGACTAGCGGGAACAGATACGCAGTATTTT
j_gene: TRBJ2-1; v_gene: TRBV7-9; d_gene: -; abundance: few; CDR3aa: CASSLGGDTGEQFF; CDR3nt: TGTGCCAGCAGCTTAGGGGGCGATACGGGCGAGCAGTTCTTC
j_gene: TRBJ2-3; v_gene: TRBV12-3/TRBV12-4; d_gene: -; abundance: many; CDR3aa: CASREGDLRNTQYF; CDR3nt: TGTGCCAGCAGGGAGGGGGATTTGCGAAATACGCAGTATTTT
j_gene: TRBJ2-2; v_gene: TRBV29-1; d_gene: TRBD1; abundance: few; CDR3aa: CSAPNWGLGQGGDTGELFF; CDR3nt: TGCAGCGCCCCAAATTGGGGGTTAGGACAGGGCGGGGATACCGGGGAGCTGTTTTTT
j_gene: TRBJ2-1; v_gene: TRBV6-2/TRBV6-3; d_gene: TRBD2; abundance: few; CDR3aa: CASSLAGLGSYNEQFF; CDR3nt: TGTGCCAGCAGTCTAGCGGGACTCGGCTCCTACAATGAGCAGTTCTTC
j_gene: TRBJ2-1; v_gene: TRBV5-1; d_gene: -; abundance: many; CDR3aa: CASSLAIRLAGYHNEQFF; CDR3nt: TGCGCCAGCAGCTTGGCCATTAGGCTAGCCGGATACCACAATGAGCAGTTCTTC
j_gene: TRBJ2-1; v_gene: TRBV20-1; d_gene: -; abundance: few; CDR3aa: CSAPAFSRSYNEQFF; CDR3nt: TGCAGTGCACCAGCCTTTAGCAGGTCCTACAATGAGCAGTTCTTC
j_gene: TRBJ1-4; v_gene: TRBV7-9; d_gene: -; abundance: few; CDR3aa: CASSLEGATNEKLFF; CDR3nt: TGTGCCAGCAGCTTGGAAGGAGCAACTAATGAAAAACTGTTTTTT
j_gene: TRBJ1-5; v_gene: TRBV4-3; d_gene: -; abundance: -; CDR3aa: CASTRRRRAGWSNQPQHF; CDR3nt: TGCGCCAGCACCCGACGAAGAAGGGCCGGCTGGAGCAATCAGCCCCAGCATTTT
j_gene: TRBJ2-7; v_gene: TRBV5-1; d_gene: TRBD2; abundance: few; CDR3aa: CASSWKDGREQYF; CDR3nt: TGCGCCAGCAGCTGGAAGGACGGGAGGGAGCAGTACTTC
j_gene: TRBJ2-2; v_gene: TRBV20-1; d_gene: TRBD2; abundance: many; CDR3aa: CSASPGGGGTGELFF; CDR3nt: TGCAGTGCTTCCCCGGGTGGGGGGGGCACCGGGGAGCTGTTTTTT
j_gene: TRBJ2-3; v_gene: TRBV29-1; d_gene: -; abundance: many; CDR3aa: CSGIKDKYTDTQYF; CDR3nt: TGCAGCGGGATCAAAGATAAATACACAGATACGCAGTATTTT
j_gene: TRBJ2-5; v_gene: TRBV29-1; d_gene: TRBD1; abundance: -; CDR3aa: CSVGPQTGGHETQYF; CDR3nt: TGCAGCGTTGGGCCCCAAACAGGGGGTCATGAGACCCAGTACTTC
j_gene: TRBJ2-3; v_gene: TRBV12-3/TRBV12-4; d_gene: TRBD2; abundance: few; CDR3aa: CASSYGTSGLGADTQYF; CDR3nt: TGTGCCAGCAGCTATGGGACTAGCGGGCTGGGGGCAGATACGCAGTATTTT
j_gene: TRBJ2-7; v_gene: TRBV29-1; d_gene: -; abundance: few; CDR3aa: CSVENPTRAYEQYF; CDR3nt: TGCAGCGTTGAAAACCCCACTAGGGCCTACGAGCAGTACTTC
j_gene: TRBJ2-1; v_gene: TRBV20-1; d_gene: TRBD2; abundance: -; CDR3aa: CSPVDRASGYNEQFF; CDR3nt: TGCAGTCCCGTAGACCGGGCTAGCGGATACAATGAGCAGTTCTTC
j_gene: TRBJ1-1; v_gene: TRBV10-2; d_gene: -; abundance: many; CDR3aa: CASSEVGTEAFF; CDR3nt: TGCGCCAGCAGTGAGGTGGGGACTGAAGCTTTCTTT
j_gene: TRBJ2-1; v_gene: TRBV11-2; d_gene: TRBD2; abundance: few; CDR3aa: CASSVGLAGGPGNEQFF; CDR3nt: TGTGCCAGCAGCGTCGGACTAGCGGGAGGGCCGGGGAATGAGCAGTTCTTC
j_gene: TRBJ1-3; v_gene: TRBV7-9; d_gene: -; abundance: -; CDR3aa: CASSLGVQTVNTIYF; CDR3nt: TGTGCCAGCAGCTTAGGAGTGCAGACCGTAAACACCATATATTTT
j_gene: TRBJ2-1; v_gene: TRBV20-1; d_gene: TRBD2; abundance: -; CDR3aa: CSARDPAFASGHEQFF; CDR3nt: TGCAGTGCTAGAGATCCCGCGTTTGCTAGCGGGCATGAGCAGTTCTTC
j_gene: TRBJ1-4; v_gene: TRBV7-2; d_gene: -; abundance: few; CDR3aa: CASSLRRGQQNEKLFF; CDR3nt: TGTGCCAGCAGCTTAAGGAGAGGACAGCAGAATGAAAAACTGTTTTTT
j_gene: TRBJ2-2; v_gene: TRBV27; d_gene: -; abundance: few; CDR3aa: CASSLRVGSTGELFF; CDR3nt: TGTGCCAGCAGTTTACGGGTGGGGAGCACCGGGGAGCTGTTTTTT
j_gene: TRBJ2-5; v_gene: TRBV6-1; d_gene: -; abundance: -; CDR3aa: CASSSTGNQETQYF; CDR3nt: TGTGCCAGCAGCTCAACAGGGAACCAAGAGACCCAGTACTTC
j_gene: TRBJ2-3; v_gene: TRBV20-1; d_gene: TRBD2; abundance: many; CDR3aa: CSATGREGDTDTQYF; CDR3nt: TGCAGCGCCACAGGGCGGGAGGGAGACACAGATACGCAGTATTTT
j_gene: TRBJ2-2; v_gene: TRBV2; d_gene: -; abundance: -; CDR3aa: CASGLDNTGELFF; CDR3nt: TGTGCCAGCGGTTTGGATAACACCGGGGAGCTGTTTTTT
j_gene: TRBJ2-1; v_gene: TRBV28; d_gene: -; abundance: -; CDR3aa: CASSILYTGSPYNEQFF; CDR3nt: TGTGCCAGCAGTATACTCTACACAGGGAGCCCCTACAATGAGCAGTTCTTC
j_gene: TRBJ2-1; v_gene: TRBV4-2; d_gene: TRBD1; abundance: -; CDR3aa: CASSPGTGSSSYNEQFF; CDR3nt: TGTGCCAGCAGCCCGGGGACAGGGTCCTCCTCCTACAATGAGCAGTTCTTC
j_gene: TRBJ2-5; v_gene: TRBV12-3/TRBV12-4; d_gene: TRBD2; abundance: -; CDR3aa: CASSLGMASGRYQGETQYF; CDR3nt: TGTGCCAGCAGTTTGGGGATGGCTAGCGGGAGGTATCAGGGAGAGACCCAGTACTTC
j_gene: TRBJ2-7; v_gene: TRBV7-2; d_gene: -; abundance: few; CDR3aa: CATSPDITYEQYF; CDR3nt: TGTGCCACCAGCCCGGACATTACCTACGAGCAGTACTTC
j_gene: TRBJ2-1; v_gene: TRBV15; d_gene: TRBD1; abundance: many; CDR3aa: CATTRDRGINEQFF; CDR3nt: TGTGCCACTACCCGAGACAGGGGGATAAATGAGCAGTTCTTC
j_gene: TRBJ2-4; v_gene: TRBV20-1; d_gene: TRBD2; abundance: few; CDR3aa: CSAGGGFKNIQYF; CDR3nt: TGCAGTGCTGGGGGGGGGTTCAAAAACATTCAGTACTTC
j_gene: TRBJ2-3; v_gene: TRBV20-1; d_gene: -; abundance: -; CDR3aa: CSASGTPWDTQYF; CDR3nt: TGCAGTGCTTCCGGGACCCCTTGGGATACGCAGTATTTT
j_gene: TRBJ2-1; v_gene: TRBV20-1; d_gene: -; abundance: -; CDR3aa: CSARETGIYNEQFF; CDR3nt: TGCAGTGCTAGAGAAACAGGGATTTACAATGAGCAGTTCTTC
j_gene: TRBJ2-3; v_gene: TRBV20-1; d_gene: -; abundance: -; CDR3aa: CSVGRGTDTQYF; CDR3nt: TGCAGTGTTGGCAGGGGCACAGATACGCAGTATTTT
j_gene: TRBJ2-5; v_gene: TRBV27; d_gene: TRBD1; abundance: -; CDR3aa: CASSFRDRGRETQYF; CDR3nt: TGTGCCAGCAGTTTTAGGGACAGGGGGCGTGAGACCCAGTACTTC
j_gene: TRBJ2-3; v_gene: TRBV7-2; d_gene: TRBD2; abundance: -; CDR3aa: CASRLRREGADTQYF; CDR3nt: TGTGCCAGCAGATTGAGGCGGGAGGGCGCAGATACGCAGTATTTT
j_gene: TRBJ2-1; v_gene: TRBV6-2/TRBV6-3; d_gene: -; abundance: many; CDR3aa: CASTLVGLYNEQFF; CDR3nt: TGTGCCAGCACTCTGGTGGGACTCTACAATGAGCAGTTCTTC
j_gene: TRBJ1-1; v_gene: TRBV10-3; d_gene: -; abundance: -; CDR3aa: CAIEGQRGTEAFF; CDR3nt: TGTGCCATCGAAGGACAGAGGGGCACTGAAGCTTTCTTT
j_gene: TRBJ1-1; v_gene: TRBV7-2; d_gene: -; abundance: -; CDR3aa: CASSPGTVPRGGTEAFF; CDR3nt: TGTGCCAGCAGCCCCGGGACCGTCCCGCGCGGGGGCACTGAAGCTTTCTTT
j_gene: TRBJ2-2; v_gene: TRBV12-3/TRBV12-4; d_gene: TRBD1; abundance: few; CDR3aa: CASSWDRGRNTGELFF; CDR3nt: TGTGCCAGCAGCTGGGACAGGGGGCGTAACACCGGGGAGCTGTTTTTT
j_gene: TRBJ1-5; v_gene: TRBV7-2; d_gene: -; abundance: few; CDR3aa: CASSRVAGNSNQPQHF; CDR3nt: TGTGCCAGCAGCAGGGTCGCCGGAAATAGCAATCAGCCCCAGCATTTT
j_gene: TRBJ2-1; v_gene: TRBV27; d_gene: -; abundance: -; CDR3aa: CASSLRARRHNEQFF; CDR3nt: TGTGCCAGCAGTTTAAGAGCAAGAAGGCACAATGAGCAGTTCTTC